This TCR beta chain stems from a study of breast tumors, draining lymph nodes, adjacent tissues (dated by TCRdb to the mid-2010s). Background on the whole study: The study compared TCR beta repertoires across tumor, adjacent nontumor tissue and axillary lymph nodes from breast cancer patients. The study aimed to assess the relationships and possible T-cell exchange between tumor, surrounding tissue and draining lymph node repertoires in human breast cancer.

The germline V gene (reference sequence) sets CDR1 to LNHNV and CDR2 to YYDKDF. Reading from cysteine to phenylalanine, the CDR3 counts 13 amino acids. The retained sequence is limited to the CDR3, 39 bases, with the frame set at the first base. V is pruned by 1 base and J by 10 bases, leaving 3 bases of the junction without a gene match. Broad study findings and their caveats: The conclusion that tumor T cells originate in lymph nodes was framed as consistent with a hypothesis rather than directly demonstrated. The data were considered consistent with most tumor T cells being derived from the lymph node and subsequently expanding within tumor tissue. Tumors showed preferential V and J gene usage, and their T-cell repertoire diversity fell below that of lymph nodes yet above that of nontumor tissue. Tumor and nontumor tissue repertoires were found to be significantly more similar in luminal-like than in basal-like breast cancer.

The axillary draining lymph nodes of breast cancer patients were the source of the lymph node samples. TCRdb lists the instrument as Illumina HiSeq 2000. TCR beta chain libraries were generated through multiplex PCR amplification. High-throughput sequencing was used to analyze the amplified TCR beta chain products. The public reads were run again by TCRdb, first through fastp at Q25 and then through MiXCR, and only productive beta chains were kept. Here each entry gathers all rows of one CDR3 protein and keeps the most common genes and DNA. The sample table records about 180,000 distinct CDR3 sequences; approximately 33% of these occur just once. The top ten hold about 4% of the sample. About this clonotype itself: Its target antigen remains unknown. Base qualities are not at hand, and no much larger clone is one base apart.

The chain is made from TRBV15 and TRBJ2-3; TRBD2 fits 9 bases in the junction. Sequenced input: axillary lymph node tissue. The source of this sequence is a female donor with breast cancer. Some clones in this sample may be carry-over from other donors' samples. The CDR3 here reads CATSRGGGEAQYF. The nucleotide sequence reads as follows: TGTGCCACCAGCAGAGGCGGGGGGGAGGCGCAGTATTTT.